These 16 T cell receptor beta chains share one sample of origin, sequenced in a study of blood T cell repertoires in COVID-19. The protocol was immunoSEQ multiplex PCR, while the TCRdb copy is restricted to in-frame clones and leaves out a portion. Found here are 150,000 to 200,000 clones, around four fifths of them singletons; the top ten hold about 5%. Sequences were obtained from peripheral blood. The receptors come from a woman aged 30 to 39 with acute or convalescent COVID-19.

The rearrangement uses TRBV29-1 and TRBJ2-1; TRBD2 matches 8 bases. The CDR3 spans 15 residues. CDR1 and CDR2 (germline): SQVTM, ANQGSEA. V was pared by 5 bases and J by 2 bases, with 8 bases of the junction left unmatched. CDR3 sequence: CSVLGLVAPYNEQFF. In DNA form, the CDR3 reads TGCAGCGTTTTGGGACTAGTAGCCCCCTACAATGAGCAGTTCTTC.

The genes are TRBV10-2 and TRBJ2-1; TRBD2 might be the D (5 bases). The V end lost 3 bases, the J end lost 0 bases, and 9 bases lay between the germline ends. The V gene's germline CDR1 is WSHSY and CDR2 SAAADI. The CDR3 sequence is 15 residues long. CDR3 in DNA: TGCGCCAGCAGTGAACCCGGGATCTCCTACAATGAGCAGTTCTTC. Its protein is CASSEPGISYNEQFF.

The chain has TRBV12-3 or TRBV12-4 and TRBJ1-6; D unresolved. The CDR3 consists of 12 residues. V lost 8 bases, J lost 7 bases, and 9 bases lay in between. CDR3 in amino acids: CASRGGNSPLHF. CDR3 in DNA: TGTGCCAGCCGTGGAGGGAATTCACCCCTCCACTTT.

This clone was seen once. The chain carries TRBV28 and TRBJ2-2; D ambiguous. The CDR3 totals 12 residues. The V end was cut by 7 bases, the J end by 6 bases, with 9 bases between. The germline CDR1 and CDR2 sequences are MDHEN and SYDVKM. The CDR3 DNA reads TGTGCCAGCAAACTTGCACCCGGGGAGCTGTTTTTT. It translates to CASKLAPGELFF.

The chain recombines TRBV3-1 (or the pseudogene TRBV3-2) with TRBJ1-2, with 8 bases lining up with TRBD1. V shed 2 bases and J 5 bases; nucleotides not matched to a gene: 1. The germline gives CDR1 LGHDT, CDR2 YNNKEL (reference sequence). The CDR3 runs to 13 residues. This chain's CDR3 is CASSQQGAYGYTF. DNA of the CDR3: TGTGCCAGCAGCCAACAGGGGGCGTATGGCTACACCTTC.

The CDR3 protein is CASSLDLGRGETQYF. In DNA, the CDR3 is TGTGCCAGCAGCTTAGATCTGGGAAGAGGGGAGACCCAGTACTTC. The chain uses TRBV7-9 and TRBJ2-5; maybe TRBD2 (5 bases). The CDR3 runs to 15 residues. CDR1 SEHNR and CDR2 FQNEAQ come from the germline V gene (reference sequence). Trimming removed 1 base at V and 5 bases at J, with 14 bases between.

This clone was observed a few times. V gene TRBV4-1 combines with J gene TRBJ2-7, with TRBD2 matching 9 bases. Germline V lookup: CDR1 MGHRA, CDR2 YSYEKL. The CDR3 extends over 15 amino acids. With 2 bases clipped from V and 6 bases from J, the junction kept 8 bases outside the gene matches. The DNA of the CDR3 is TGCGCCAGCAGCCAATGGGTAGCGGGAGCTGTCGAGCAGTACTTC. Translating it yields CASSQWVAGAVEQYF.

This clone was recorded only once. The chain combines TRBV6-6 with TRBJ2-7; 10 bases line up with TRBD1. The V gene end was trimmed by 7 bases and the J gene end by 3 bases; junction bases not matched to a gene: 3. The CDR3 consists of 13 residues. CDR1 and CDR2 from the germline V gene are MNHNY and SVGAGI (reference sequence). The CDR3 nucleotides are TGTGCCAGCACCCGGGACAGGGGCTACGAGCAGTACTTC. It specifies CASTRDRGYEQYF.

The chain recombines TRBV7-9 with TRBJ2-3; TRBD2 might be the D (5 bases). Deletions cut 1 base from V and 4 bases from J, with 12 bases between. CDR3 size: 15 residues. Germline V CDR1 and CDR2: SEHNR, FQNEAQ (reference sequence). Here the CDR3 DNA reads TGTGCCAGCAGCTTAGAAGCGGTCTCGGCAGATACGCAGTATTTT. Protein sequence: CASSLEAVSADTQYF. The full variable domain, with the rest looked up from reference TRBV7-9 and TRBJ2-3, is DTGVSQNPRHKITKRGQNVTFRCDPISEHNRLYWYRQTLGQGPEFLTYFQNEAQLEKSRLLSDRFSAERPKGSFSTLEIQRTEQGDSAMYLCASSLEAVSADTQYFGPGTRLTVL.

V gene TRBV10-3 combines with J gene TRBJ2-2; perhaps TRBD1 as D (6 bases). CDR1 ENHRY and CDR2 SYGVKD come from the germline V gene. The CDR3 runs to 15 residues. Trimming left V 2 bases short and J 4 bases short, with 11 bases between. CDR3 region: CAISEGNRATGELFF. DNA of the CDR3: TGTGCCATCAGTGAGGGCAACAGGGCCACCGGGGAGCTGTTTTTT.

The rearrangement links TRBV7-2 to TRBJ2-1; maybe TRBD2 (6 bases). The CDR3 consists of 17 residues. V shed 2 bases and J shed 3 bases, with 17 bases lying between them. Germline values: CDR1 SGHTA, CDR2 FQGNSA. The CDR3 region is CASSLMGGRVGYNEQFF. CDR3 DNA: TGTGCCAGCAGCTTAATGGGGGGACGGGTTGGCTACAATGAGCAGTTCTTC.

In this sample, this clone turned up a few times. This rearrangement joins TRBV11-2 to TRBJ2-7; a possible D gene is TRBD2 (6 bases). V lost 4 bases and J 2 bases, leaving 21 bases between the germline ends. The germline CDR1 and CDR2 sequences are SGHAT and FQNNGV. The CDR3 loop spans 17 amino acids. The CDR3 DNA reads as TGTGCCAGCAGCTCATTCCCCTCGGGGGTAGCACCCTACGAGCAGTACTTC. It is translated as CASSSFPSGVAPYEQYF. Full variable domain (remainder filled in from reference TRBV11-2 and TRBJ2-7): EAGVAQSPRYKIIEKRQSVAFWCNPISGHATLYWYQQILGQGPKLLIQFQNNGVVDDSQLPKDRFSAERLKGVDSTLKIQPAKLEDSAVYLCASSSFPSGVAPYEQYFGPGTRLTVT.

This clone has a handful of counts. The chain carries TRBV19 and TRBJ1-1; 9 bases are a match to TRBD1. The V gene's germline CDR1 is LNHDA and CDR2 SQIVND (reference sequence). The CDR3 runs 15 residues. Germline trimming cut 5 bases from V and 3 bases from J; bases unmatched to any gene: 7. CDR3: CASSGKQGADTEAFF. DNA for the CDR3: TGTGCCAGTAGTGGAAAACAGGGGGCTGACACTGAAGCTTTCTTT.

This clone has a handful of counts. The chain recombines TRBV6-6 with TRBJ1-4; D may be TRBD1 (5 bases). The CDR3 loop spans 16 amino acids. The V end was cut by 10 bases, the J end by 7 bases, with 25 bases between. The germline V gene encodes CDR1 MNHNY and CDR2 SVGAGI (reference sequence). DNA of the CDR3: TGTGCCACCAAGACACCCCCGGGGGTTCTGGGTGAAAAACTGTTTTTT. This codes for CATKTPPGVLGEKLFF.

CDR3 sequence (DNA): TGTGCCAGCAGCCGCGGACTAGCGGGAGACCCCTACAATGAGCAGTTCTTC. Translating it yields CASSRGLAGDPYNEQFF. J is TRBJ2-1 and V is TRBV5-8; 13 bases fit TRBD2. Germline CDR1 SGHTS, CDR2 YDEGEE. The ends lost 4 bases at V and 2 bases at J; junction bases unmatched: 6. This CDR3 contains 17 residues.

The chain is built from TRBV4-1 and TRBJ1-5; TRBD1 aligns across 9 bases. With 2 bases clipped from V and 5 bases from J, the junction kept 10 bases outside the gene matches. The germline CDR1 and CDR2 sequences are MGHRA and YSYEKL. CDR3 size: 17 residues. The CDR3 sequence: CASSQTQGQGRDQPQHF. DNA for the CDR3: TGCGCCAGCAGCCAAACCCAAGGACAGGGGAGAGATCAGCCCCAGCATTTT.